This T cell receptor (beta chain) was sequenced for a study of identical twins. Findings and caveats of the study: Recombination models fit unrelated individuals' TCR alpha sharing but underestimated twins'.

Points on this clonotype: Its specificity is not known.

This CDR3 is 12 amino acids long. TCRdb re-called the 5' RACE reads through MiXCR, storing one row per CDR3 protein. Of 500,000 or so distinct CDR3 sequences listed, roughly a fifth are singletons. All of the donors were Caucasians in good health. The sample also formed part of further work on T cells expressing NK-cell markers. From that paper: All TCR beta repertoires analysed originated from sorted CD3+CD56+NKG2C+, CD3+CD56+NKG2C- and CD3+CD56-NKG2C+ T cells. The dominant NKG2C+ clonotypes represented about 1.0-7.5% of CD8+ T cells in five or six donors.

The source is a woman aged 18-35 years in good health. The V call is TRBV12-3 or TRBV12-4, the J call TRBJ2-2; 8 bases line up with TRBD1. The sample taken for sequencing was CD4+ T cells sorted from blood. The CDR3 reads CVTTGATGELFF. CDR3 in DNA: TGTGTCACGACAGGGGCCACCGGGGAGCTGTTTTTT.